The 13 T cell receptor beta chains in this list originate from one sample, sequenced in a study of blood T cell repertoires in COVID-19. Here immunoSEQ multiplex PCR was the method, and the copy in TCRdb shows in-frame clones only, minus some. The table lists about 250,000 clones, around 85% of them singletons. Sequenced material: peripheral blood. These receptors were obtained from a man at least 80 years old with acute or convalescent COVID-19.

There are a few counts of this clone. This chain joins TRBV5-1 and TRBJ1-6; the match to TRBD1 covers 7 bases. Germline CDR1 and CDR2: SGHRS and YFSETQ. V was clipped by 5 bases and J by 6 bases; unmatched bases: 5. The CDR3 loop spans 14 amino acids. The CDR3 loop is CASRIRDSNSPLHF. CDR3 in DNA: TGCGCCAGCAGGATCCGGGACAGTAATTCACCCCTCCACTTT.

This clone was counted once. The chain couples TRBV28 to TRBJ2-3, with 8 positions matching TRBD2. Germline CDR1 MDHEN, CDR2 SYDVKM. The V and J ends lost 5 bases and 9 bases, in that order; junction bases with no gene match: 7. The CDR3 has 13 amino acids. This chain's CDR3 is CASSRGGLQTQYF. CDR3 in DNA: TGTGCCAGCAGTCGGGGGGGACTTCAAACGCAGTATTTT.

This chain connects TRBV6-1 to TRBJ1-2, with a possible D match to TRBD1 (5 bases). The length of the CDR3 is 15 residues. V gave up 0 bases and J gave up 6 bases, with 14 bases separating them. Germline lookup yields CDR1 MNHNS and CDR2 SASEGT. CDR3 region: CASSEAPRASHGYTF. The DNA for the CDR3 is TGTGCCAGCAGTGAAGCGCCCAGGGCATCGCATGGCTACACCTTC.

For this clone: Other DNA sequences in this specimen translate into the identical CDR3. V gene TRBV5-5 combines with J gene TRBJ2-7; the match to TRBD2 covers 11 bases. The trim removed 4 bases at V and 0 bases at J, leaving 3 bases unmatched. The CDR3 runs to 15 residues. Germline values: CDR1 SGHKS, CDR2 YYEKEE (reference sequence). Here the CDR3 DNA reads TGTGCCAGCAGCCTGGGACTAGCGGTCTCCTACGAGCAGTACTTC. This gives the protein CASSLGLAVSYEQYF.

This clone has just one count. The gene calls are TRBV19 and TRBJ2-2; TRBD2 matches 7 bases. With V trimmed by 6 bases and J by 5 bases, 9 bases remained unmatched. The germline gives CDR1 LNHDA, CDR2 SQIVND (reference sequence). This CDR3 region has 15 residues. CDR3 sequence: CASRDGGIGTGELFF. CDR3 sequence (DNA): TGTGCCAGTAGAGACGGGGGGATCGGAACCGGGGAGCTGTTTTTT.

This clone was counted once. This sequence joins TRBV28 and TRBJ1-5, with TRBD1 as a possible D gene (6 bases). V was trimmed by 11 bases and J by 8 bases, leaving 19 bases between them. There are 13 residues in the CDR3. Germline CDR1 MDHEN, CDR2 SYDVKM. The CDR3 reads CASWGGKGEPQHF. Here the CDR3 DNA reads TGTGCCTCCTGGGGGGGGAAGGGGGAGCCCCAGCATTTT.

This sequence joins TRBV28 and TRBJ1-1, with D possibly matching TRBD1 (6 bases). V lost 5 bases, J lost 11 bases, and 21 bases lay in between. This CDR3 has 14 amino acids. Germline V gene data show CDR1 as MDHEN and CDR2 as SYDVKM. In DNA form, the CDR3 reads TGTGCCAGCAGTGACATCGGGACACTTGGGGTGGCTTTCTTT. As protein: CASSDIGTLGVAFF.

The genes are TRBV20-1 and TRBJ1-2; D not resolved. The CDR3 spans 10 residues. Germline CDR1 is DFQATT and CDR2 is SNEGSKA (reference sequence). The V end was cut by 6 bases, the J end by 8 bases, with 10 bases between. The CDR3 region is CSAETRGYTF. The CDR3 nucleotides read TGCAGTGCGGAGACTCGGGGCTACACCTTC.

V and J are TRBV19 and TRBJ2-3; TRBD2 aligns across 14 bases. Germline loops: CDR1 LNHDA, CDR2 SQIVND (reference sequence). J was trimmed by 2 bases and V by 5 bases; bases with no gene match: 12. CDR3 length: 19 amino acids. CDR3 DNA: TGTGCCAGTAGTTTTCGGACTAGCGGGAGGACCACGTACACAGATACGCAGTATTTT. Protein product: CASSFRTSGRTTYTDTQYF. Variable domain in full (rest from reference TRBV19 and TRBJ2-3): DGGITQSPKYLFRKEGQNVTLSCEQNLNHDAMYWYRQDPGQGLRLIYYSQIVNDFQKGDIAEGYSVSREKKESFPLTVTSAQKNPTAFYLCASSFRTSGRTTYTDTQYFGPGTRLTVL.

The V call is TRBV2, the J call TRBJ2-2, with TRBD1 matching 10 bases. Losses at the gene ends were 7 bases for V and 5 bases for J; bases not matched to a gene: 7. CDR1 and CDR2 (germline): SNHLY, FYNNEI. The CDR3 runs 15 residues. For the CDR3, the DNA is TGTGCCAGCAAACCGGGACAGGGGTGGACCGGGGAGCTGTTTTTT. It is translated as CASKPGQGWTGELFF.

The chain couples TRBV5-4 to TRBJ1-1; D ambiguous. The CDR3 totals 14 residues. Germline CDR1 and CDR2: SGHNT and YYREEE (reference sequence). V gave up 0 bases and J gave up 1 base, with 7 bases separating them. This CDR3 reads CASSLGGGNTEAFF. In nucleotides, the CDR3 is TGTGCCAGCAGCTTGGGAGGCGGGAACACTGAAGCTTTCTTT.

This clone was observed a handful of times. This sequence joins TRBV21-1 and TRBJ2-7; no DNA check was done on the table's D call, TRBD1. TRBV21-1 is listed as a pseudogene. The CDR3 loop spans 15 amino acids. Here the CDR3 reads CASSLGIDRAYDRYF. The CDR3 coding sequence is TGTGCCAGCAGCCTCGGTATCGACAGGGCTTATGATCGGTACTTC.

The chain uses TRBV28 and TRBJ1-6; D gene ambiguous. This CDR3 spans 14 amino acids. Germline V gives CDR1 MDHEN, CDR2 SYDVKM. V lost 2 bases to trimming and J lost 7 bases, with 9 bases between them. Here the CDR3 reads CASSLPSWNSPLHF. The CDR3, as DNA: TGTGCCAGCAGTTTACCCAGTTGGAATTCACCCCTCCACTTT. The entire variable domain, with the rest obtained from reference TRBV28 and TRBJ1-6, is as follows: DVKVTQSSRYLVKRTGEKVFLECVQDMDHENMFWYRQDPGLGLRLIYFSYDVKMKEKGDIPEGYSVSREKKERFSLILESASTNQTSMYLCASSLPSWNSPLHFGNGTRLTVT.